This TCR beta chain was documented in a study of tumor-infiltrating lymphocytes in localized non-small cell lung cancer. General study findings and limits: No T-cell fraction difference was seen between IM1 and IM2 tumors. Tumor T-cell fraction was not associated with recurrence-free survival.

The CDR3 has 16 amino acids. V dropped 4 bases and J dropped 2 bases, with 15 bases sitting between them. Germline CDR1 reads LNHDA; CDR2 reads SQIVND (reference sequence). Measured with immunoSEQ multiplex PCR; TCRdb has only the in-frame clones, and not every one. The table shows around 16,000 clones, with approximately 73% occurring only once. On this clone itself: The target antigen is unknown.

What was sequenced was lung tumor tissue. V and J are TRBV19 and TRBJ1-3, with D hard to call. The TCR was taken from a human donor with non-small cell lung cancer. The CDR3 here is CASSTKWSGPGNTIYF. CDR3 in DNA: TGTGCCAGTAGTACCAAATGGAGCGGGCCTGGAAACACCATATATTTT.